Following are 20 T cell receptor beta chains from one sample sequenced in a study of T cells in Graves' hyperthyroidism and ophthalmopathy. The TCR beta CDR3 regions underwent amplification using RNA transcripts as the source. Carried out on the TCR CDR3, a first-round RT-PCR used the HTBI primer set. Each CDR3 protein gets one entry after TCRdb re-called the multiplex PCR reads with MiXCR. The table shows more than 350,000 distinct CDR3 sequences, with just under 15% occurring only once. The sequenced material came from blood. The receptors were sampled from a woman aged 25 to 39 with Graves' hyperthyroidism.

This clonotype was seen many times. The chain carries TRBV20-1 and TRBJ2-1; 10 bases are shared with TRBD2. Germline assignment: CDR1 DFQATT and CDR2 SNEGSKA (reference sequence). Trimming at V came to 4 bases and at J to 5 bases, leaving 5 bases not matched to a gene. The CDR3 consists of 14 residues. The CDR3 region has the DNA TGCAGTGCTACAAGGACTAGCGGAGACAATGAGCAGTTCTTC. Translated: CSATRTSGDNEQFF.

This clonotype showed up many times. This rearrangement joins TRBV20-1 to TRBJ2-1; 11 bases fit TRBD2. Germline loops: CDR1 DFQATT, CDR2 SNEGSKA (reference sequence). This CDR3 comprises 12 residues. CDR3 residues: CLLAGGYNEQFF. The CDR3 DNA follows: TGCCTCCTAGCGGGAGGCTACAATGAGCAGTTCTTC.

This clonotype was detected only a few times. The CDR3 reads CSARPPLYNSPLHF. The CDR3 DNA reads TGCAGTGCTAGACCCCCCCTGTATAATTCACCCCTCCACTTT. The V gene is TRBV20-1, the J gene TRBJ1-6; D unclear. Germline assignment: CDR1 DFQATT and CDR2 SNEGSKA (reference sequence). The CDR3 covers 14 residues. The V and J ends lost 2 bases and 4 bases respectively, with 9 bases between them.

At least ten counts were recorded for this clonotype. Here the CDR3 reads CASSFLGGSPYEQYF. In DNA, the CDR3 is TGTGCCAGCAGTTTCTTAGGCGGGAGTCCCTACGAGCAGTACTTC. The chain carries TRBV28 and TRBJ2-7, with 7 bases identical to TRBD2. The CDR3 consists of 15 residues. Germline V gene sequence: CDR1 MDHEN, CDR2 SYDVKM. Losses at the gene ends were 3 bases for V and 2 bases for J; bases not matched to a gene: 7.

In this sample, this clonotype turned up a few times. This sequence joins TRBV3-1 and TRBJ2-3, with TRBD2 identical over 12 bases. This CDR3 is built from 19 residues. Germline CDR1 reads LGHDT; CDR2 reads YNNKEL (reference sequence). The ends lost 0 bases at V and 1 base at J; junction bases unmatched: 8. The CDR3 DNA is TGTGCCAGCAGCCAAGACCCTAGCGGGAGGGCGTATGGCACAGATACGCAGTATTTT. Its protein product is CASSQDPSGRAYGTDTQYF.

This clonotype came up many times. The chain combines TRBV2 with TRBJ1-5, with 8 bases that match TRBD1. The CDR3 is made up of 15 amino acids. The germline V gene encodes CDR1 SNHLY and CDR2 FYNNEI. With 5 bases clipped from V and 3 bases from J, the junction kept 6 bases outside the gene matches. CDR3 loop: CASSYLDRDNQPQHF. The DNA of the CDR3 is TGTGCCAGCAGTTACCTGGACAGGGACAATCAGCCCCAGCATTTT.

This chain links TRBV6-2 or TRBV6-3 with TRBJ2-1; tentatively, D is TRBD2 (5 bases). Germline V lookup: CDR1 MNHEY, CDR2 SVGEGT. Between the trimmed V and J ends, which lost 0 bases and 14 bases, there was a span of 11 bases. The CDR3 is 12 amino acids. DNA for the CDR3: TGTGCCAGCAGTTACTCGAGTGGGAGAGAGTTCTTC. It encodes CASSYSSGREFF.

This clonotype was counted ten times or more. The genes are TRBV30 and TRBJ2-7, with 7 bases fitting TRBD1. The CDR3 sequence is 12 residues long. Trimming removed 7 bases from V and 0 bases from J; junction bases left unmatched: 3. Germline lookup yields CDR1 GTSNPN and CDR2 SVGIG (reference sequence). The CDR3 sequence: CALTGNSYEQYF. The CDR3 DNA reads as TGTGCCTTGACAGGGAACTCCTACGAGCAGTACTTC.

This clonotype was observed a handful of times. The chain employs TRBV24-1 and TRBJ2-1; D is unclear. CDR3 length: 12 amino acids. V lost 5 bases and J lost 4, with 5 bases in between. Germline V gives CDR1 KGHDR, CDR2 SFDVKD. CDR3 sequence (DNA): TGTGCCACCAGTGTAGATTACAATGAGCAGTTCTTC. It encodes CATSVDYNEQFF.

This clonotype occurred many times. This CDR3 reads CASSLYGELFF. For the CDR3, the DNA is TGTGCCAGCAGCTTGTACGGGGAGCTGTTTTTT. The chain recombines TRBV5-6 with TRBJ2-2; D unresolved. Germline CDR1 and CDR2: SGHDT and YYEEEE. The CDR3 extends over 11 amino acids. Trimming took off 1 base at V and 7 bases at J, with 2 bases between the two ends.

The chain couples TRBV11-2 to TRBJ2-7, with D unclear. The CDR3 extends over 12 amino acids. Germline V lookup: CDR1 SGHAT, CDR2 FQNNGV. With 3 bases removed from V and 2 bases from J, the gap between germline ends came to 5 bases. The CDR3 protein is CASSFMAYEQYF. As DNA, the CDR3 is TGTGCCAGCAGCTTCATGGCCTACGAGCAGTACTTC. Filled out from reference TRBV11-2 and TRBJ2-7, the complete variable domain reads EAGVAQSPRYKIIEKRQSVAFWCNPISGHATLYWYQQILGQGPKLLIQFQNNGVVDDSQLPKDRFSAERLKGVDSTLKIQPAKLEDSAVYLCASSFMAYEQYFGPGTRLTVT.

This clonotype was seen a few times. This chain links TRBV19 with TRBJ2-1, with 11 bases aligning to TRBD2. Germline V lookup: CDR1 LNHDA, CDR2 SQIVND (reference sequence). CDR3 length: 14 amino acids. V was clipped by 9 bases and J by 6 bases; unmatched bases: 7. The CDR3 DNA reads TGTGCCAGCCGAGGACTAGCGGGCGCCAATGAGCAGTTCTTC. Protein sequence: CASRGLAGANEQFF. The full variable domain, with the rest looked up from reference TRBV19 and TRBJ2-1, is DGGITQSPKYLFRKEGQNVTLSCEQNLNHDAMYWYRQDPGQGLRLIYYSQIVNDFQKGDIAEGYSVSREKKESFPLTVTSAQKNPTAFYLCASRGLAGANEQFFGPGTRLTVL.

As to this clonotype: A much larger clonotype is one base distant, so this may be a read error. The CDR3 sequence: CAGSHQRQAYEQYF. In DNA form, the CDR3 reads TGTGCCGGCTCTCACCAGCGGCAGGCCTACGAGCAGTACTTC. The chain links TRBV12-3 or TRBV12-4 to TRBJ2-7; the D gene is possibly TRBD2 (5 bases). V was clipped by 11 bases and J by 2 bases, with 19 bases between them. There are 14 residues in the CDR3.

This clonotype was seen a handful of times. The chain joins TRBV7-9 to TRBJ2-5; D is uncertain. Germline lookup yields CDR1 SEHNR and CDR2 FQNEAQ (reference sequence). Deletions cut 0 bases from V and 5 bases from J, with 10 bases between. The CDR3 is made up of 14 amino acids. The CDR3 loop is CASSLAKGFETQYF. In nucleotides, the CDR3 is TGTGCCAGCAGCTTAGCGAAGGGTTTCGAGACCCAGTACTTC.

This clonotype was detected ten times or more. The rearrangement uses TRBV12-3 or TRBV12-4 and TRBJ1-5; D not certain. The CDR3 contains 15 residues. Trimming removed 1 base from V and 3 bases from J, with 10 bases in between. The CDR3 DNA sequence: TGTGCCAGCAGTTTAGGACGGATGAACAATCAGCCCCAGCATTTT. Its protein product is CASSLGRMNNQPQHF.

This clonotype was counted at least ten times. The CDR3 protein is CAIRDRDLLGANVLTF. The CDR3 DNA reads as TGTGCCATCCGGGACAGGGACCTCCTGGGGGCCAACGTCCTGACTTTC. The rearrangement uses TRBV2 and TRBJ2-6, with TRBD1 matching 9 bases. CDR3 size: 16 residues. Looked up from germline, CDR1 is SNHLY and CDR2 is FYNNEI. J was trimmed by 4 bases and V by 10 bases; bases with no gene match: 11.

This clonotype has just a few counts. As DNA, the CDR3 is TGTGCCAGCACCACTTGGCGGGGTCCTCAGCCCCAGCATTTT. Encoded protein: CASTTWRGPQPQHF. The chain carries TRBV28 and TRBJ1-5; D is unresolved. Trimming shortened V by 7 bases and J by 6 bases, and 16 bases separated the two germline ends. Germline CDR1 MDHEN, CDR2 SYDVKM. The CDR3 contains 14 residues. The full variable domain, rest sourced from reference TRBV28 and TRBJ1-5, is DVKVTQSSRYLVKRTGEKVFLECVQDMDHENMFWYRQDPGLGLRLIYFSYDVKMKEKGDIPEGYSVSREKKERFSLILESASTNQTSMYLCASTTWRGPQPQHFGDGTRLSIL.

Concerning this clonotype itself: A much larger clonotype is one base distant, so this may be a read error. This chain uses TRBV5-1 with TRBJ2-1, with D unresolved. Germline-derived CDR1 and CDR2 are SGHRS and YFSETQ. The CDR3 contains 14 residues. The CDR3 bases are TGCGCCAGCAGCTTGGGCCAGCTCTACAGTGAGCAGTTCTTC. Its translation: CASSLGQLYSEQFF.

V usage is TRBV27 and J usage is TRBJ2-3, with D hard to call. The CDR3 has 15 amino acids. CDR1 is MNHEY and CDR2 is SMNVEV in the germline V gene (reference sequence). Trimming pared 7 bases from V and 0 bases from J, leaving 14 bases between. This CDR3 is CASTQFSPSTDTQYF. CDR3 in DNA: TGTGCCAGCACTCAATTCTCGCCTAGCACAGATACGCAGTATTTT.

V usage is TRBV12-3 or TRBV12-4 and J usage is TRBJ1-1; D not resolved. This CDR3 is built from 13 residues. V was shortened by 1 base and J by 5 bases, with 8 bases between the two germline ends. The CDR3 spells CASSLGAVTEAFF. CDR3 nucleotides: TGTGCCAGCAGTTTAGGGGCAGTTACTGAAGCTTTCTTT.